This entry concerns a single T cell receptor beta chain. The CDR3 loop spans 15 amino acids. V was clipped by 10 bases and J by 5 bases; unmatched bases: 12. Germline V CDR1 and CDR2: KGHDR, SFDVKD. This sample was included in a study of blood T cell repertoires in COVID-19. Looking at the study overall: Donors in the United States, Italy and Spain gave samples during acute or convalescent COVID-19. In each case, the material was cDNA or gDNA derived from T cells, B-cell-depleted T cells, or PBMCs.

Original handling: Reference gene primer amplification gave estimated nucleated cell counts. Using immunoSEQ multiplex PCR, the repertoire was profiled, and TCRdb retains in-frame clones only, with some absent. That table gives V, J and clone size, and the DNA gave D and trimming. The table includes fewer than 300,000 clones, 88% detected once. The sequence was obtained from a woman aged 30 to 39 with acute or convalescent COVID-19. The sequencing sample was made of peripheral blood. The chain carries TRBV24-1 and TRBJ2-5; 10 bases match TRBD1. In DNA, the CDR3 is TGTGCCACACACCCCGGGACAGGGGACGTGGAGACCCAGTACTTC. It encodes CATHPGTGDVETQYF.